This is a list of T cell receptor beta chains from one sample in a study of CD8+CD57+ T cells in acquired aplastic anemia. TCRdb called the reads again in MiXCR, with one record for every CDR3 protein. This table has 180,000 or so distinct CDR3 sequences, roughly 50% appearing once. The sample taken for sequencing was sorted CD4+, CD8+, or CD8+CD57+ T cells (not recorded which) from PBMCs. All receptors derive from a human donor with aplastic anemia. The CDR3 runs from the conserved cysteine through the conserved F or W. A D gene is named only where the DNA matches it firmly. Part of the rows lack a size; the others show once, few, many or a class for expanded clones.

d_call	clone_size	v_call	j_call	cdr3_nt	cdr3_aa
.	.	TRBV29-1	TRBJ2-5	TGCAGCGTTGAAGGCGCAGTGGGGGGTTCAACGCCCCAAGAGACCCAGTACTTC	CSVEGAVGGSTPQETQYF
.	many	TRBV19	TRBJ1-1	TGTGCCAGTAGTATAAATCATGGGGGCGGGAACACTGAAGCTTTCTTT	CASSINHGGGNTEAFF
TRBD1	.	TRBV20-1	TRBJ2-5	TGCAGTGCTAGAGGTCCAGGAACAGGGACAGCCCTGCAGTACTTC	CSARGPGTGTALQYF
.	.	TRBV15	TRBJ2-5	TGTGCCACCAGCCGGGGTGTCCAAGAGACCCAGTACTTC	CATSRGVQETQYF
.	many	TRBV24-1	TRBJ2-3	TGTGCCACCAGTGATCATGTCGGTTTAGGCGGGGGCGCAGATACGCAGTATTTT	CATSDHVGLGGGADTQYF
.	.	TRBV9	TRBJ2-7	TGTGCCAGCAGCTCCCCCAGCTTCTACGAGCAGTACTTC	CASSSPSFYEQYF
.	.	TRBV15	TRBJ1-5	TGTGCCACCAGCAGAGGTTGGTCGGAACAGCCCCAGCATTTT	CATSRGWSEQPQHF
.	.	TRBV9	TRBJ2-3	TGTGCCAGCAGCGTAGCGGGAGTGGCAGATACGCAGTATTTT	CASSVAGVADTQYF
TRBD1	many	TRBV12-5	TRBJ1-1	TGTGCTAGTGGTTTGGGGGACAGGTTATTCACTGAAGCTTTCTTT	CASGLGDRLFTEAFF
TRBD1	.	TRBV5-1	TRBJ2-1	TGCGCCAGCAGGCCCCACGGGACAGGGGACAGTGAGCAGTTCTTC	CASRPHGTGDSEQFF
TRBD2	few	TRBV4-2	TRBJ2-1	TGTGCCAGCAGCCAAGATGGCAGCGGGAGGGACAATGAGCAGTTCTTC	CASSQDGSGRDNEQFF
TRBD2	.	TRBV19	TRBJ2-1	TGTGCCAGTAGTACCGGACTAGCGGGAGACTACTCCCTCAATGAGCGGCAGTTCTTC	CASSTGLAGDYSLNERQFF
.	.	TRBV12-3/TRBV12-4	TRBJ2-5	TGCGCCAGCAGTTTAGGCTACCAAGAGACCCAGTACTTC	CASSLGYQETQYF
.	once	TRBV5-1	TRBJ2-7	TGCGCCAGCACCTCAGACACCCATTCCTACGAGCAGTACTTC	CASTSDTHSYEQYF
TRBD2	.	TRBV29-1	TRBJ2-1	TGCAGCGTTGGGGCTAGCGGAAATGAGCAGTTCTTC	CSVGASGNEQFF
.	many	TRBV5-1	TRBJ2-1	TGCGCCAGCAGCTTGGAAATGAGGGGACGTCCCCTTAATGAGCAGTTCTTC	CASSLEMRGRPLNEQFF
TRBD2	.	TRBV25-1	TRBJ2-7	TGTGCCAGCACCCGCCGAATCCCTTCTACTAGCGGGGGGAGCGCCTACGAGCAGTACTTC	CASTRRIPSTSGGSAYEQYF
.	.	TRBV7-9	TRBJ1-6	TGTGCCAGCAGCTTAGGCGCAAGCTCACCCCTCCACTTT	CASSLGASSPLHF
.	many	TRBV9	TRBJ1-5	TGTGCCAGCAGCGTAGACATCAAGCAGCCCCAGCATTTT	CASSVDIKQPQHF
.	many	TRBV4-1	TRBJ2-5	TGCGCCAGCAGCCAAGGGGAAGTGGGGGCGGGAGAGACCCAGTACTTC	CASSQGEVGAGETQYF
.	.	TRBV24-1	TRBJ1-2	TGTGCCACCGCGGATACAGGGAACTATGGCTACACCTTC	CATADTGNYGYTF
.	many	TRBV15	TRBJ1-2	TGTGCCACCAGCAGAGGAAGCCGTGGCTACACCTTC	CATSRGSRGYTF
.	many	TRBV11-3	TRBJ2-5	TGTGCCAGCAGCTTCAGGGGAGAGACCCAGTACTTC	CASSFRGETQYF
.	many	TRBV6-1	TRBJ1-1	TGTGCCGCCGGCCGCGCTCAGAACACTGAAGCTTTCTTT	CAAGRAQNTEAFF
.	.	TRBV19	TRBJ2-7	TGTGCCAGTAGTACGGGGGCGCCCTACGAGCAGTACTTC	CASSTGAPYEQYF
TRBD1	.	TRBV10-3	TRBJ2-7	TGTGCCATCAGTGATAGGGACAGGGCGGGGCACGAGCAGTACTTC	CAISDRDRAGHEQYF
TRBD2	.	TRBV2	TRBJ2-5	TGTGCCAGCAGTGAGTCGTTAGCGGGGGAGGAGACCCAGTACTTC	CASSESLAGEETQYF
.	many	TRBV3-1	TRBJ2-1	TGTGCCAGCAGCCTAACCGGGGAGAATGAGCAGTTCTTC	CASSLTGENEQFF
.	many	TRBV10-3	TRBJ1-2	TGTGCCATCAGTCGTGACGGTATTAACTATGGCTACACCTTC	CAISRDGINYGYTF
TRBD1	many	TRBV6-1	TRBJ2-3	TGTGCCAGCAGGGACAGGGGCCCTAGCACAGATACGCAGTATTTT	CASRDRGPSTDTQYF
.	.	TRBV2	TRBJ1-2	TGTGCCAGCAGCGAGAATCCGGGACTACACTATGGCTACACCTTC	CASSENPGLHYGYTF
TRBD1	once	TRBV5-8	TRBJ1-5	TGTGCCAGCAGCTTGTATGGACAGGGCCAACCCCAGCATTTT	CASSLYGQGQPQHF
TRBD1	.	TRBV29-1	TRBJ1-1	TGCAGCTCGACAGGGGTGAACACTGAAGCTTTCTTT	CSSTGVNTEAFF
.	many	TRBV20-1	TRBJ1-4	TGCAGTGCTAGAGAACAAGGGACGACTAATGAAAAACTGTTTTTT	CSAREQGTTNEKLFF
.	.	TRBV5-1	TRBJ1-2	TGCGCCAGCAGCTTGGCGGGACGGGGCGCTGGCTACACCTTC	CASSLAGRGAGYTF
.	many	TRBV30	TRBJ2-3	TGTGCCTGGAGTGTTTGGGGTAGTAGCACAGATACGCAGTATTTT	CAWSVWGSSTDTQYF
TRBD2	.	TRBV7-3	TRBJ2-5	TGTGCCAGCAGCTTAAAGCGGGGGGGCCGGGAGACCCAGTACTTC	CASSLKRGGRETQYF
.	.	TRBV10-2	TRBJ2-7	TGCGCCAGCAGTGAGAACTTAGCTCCCTACGAGCAGTACTTC	CASSENLAPYEQYF
.	.	TRBV5-1	TRBJ2-7	TGCGCCAGCAGCTTGACCCGGGGCCAGCCGACCTACGAGCAGTACTTC	CASSLTRGQPTYEQYF
.	few	TRBV6-2/TRBV6-3	TRBJ1-5	TGTGCCAGCAGTTACAGTAGGACAGTGAATTGGGGCATTCAGCCCCAGCATTTT	CASSYSRTVNWGIQPQHF
TRBD2	.	TRBV7-3	TRBJ2-7	TGTGCCAGCAGCTTAAGCGGGAGGGTAGGCGAGCAGTACTTC	CASSLSGRVGEQYF